This T cell receptor beta chain originates from a study of shared clonotypes between healthy human individuals. The CDR3 totals 16 residues. From germline, CDR1 is SGHVS and CDR2 FNYEAQ. V dropped 5 bases and J dropped 7 bases, with 21 bases sitting between them. For unsorted PBMC, around 300 ng DNA per replicate equaled roughly 31,000 T cell genomes. TCRdb's table, derived via immunoSEQ multiplex PCR, lists solely in-frame clones and lacks some. The sample has about 500,000 clones, over 60% seen once. The TCR comes from a woman aged 40 to 50 in good health. Some clones in this sample may be carry-over from other donors' samples. J is TRBJ2-1 and V is TRBV7-6, with D maybe TRBD2 (6 bases). Sequences were obtained from PBMCs. The CDR3 nucleotides are TGTGCCAGCAGCCCGCAGGGTCTTGCGGGAAGTAATGAGCAGTTCTTC. Protein product: CASSPQGLAGSNEQFF.